The 20 T cell receptor beta chains reported below all come from one sample, sequenced in a study of cytomegalovirus exposure and HLA in healthy donors. PCR used 60 Vbeta primers and 13 Jbeta primers. Libraries were prepared by immunoSEQ multiplex PCR; TCRdb keeps only in-frame clonotypes and omits some of them. The sample records 110,000 to 150,000 clones, 75% being singletons. The sample was PBMCs. The receptors were gathered from a man between 35 and 55 years old in good health and CMV-seronegative.

The CDR3 DNA is TGCGCCAGCAGCTTGTTCCAGGGGAACACTGAAGCTTTCTTT. It encodes CASSLFQGNTEAFF. This chain uses TRBV5-1 with TRBJ1-1; TRBD1 is a possible D gene (5 bases). Trimming took 1 base from V and 1 from J, leaving 8 bases between them. Germline V gene data show CDR1 as SGHRS and CDR2 as YFSETQ. CDR3 length equals 14 residues. Looking up the rest from reference TRBV5-1 and TRBJ1-1 gives the full variable domain: KAGVTQTPRYLIKTRGQQVTLSCSPISGHRSVSWYQQTPGQGLQFLFEYFSETQRNKGNFPGRFSGRQFSNSRSEMNVSTLELGDSALYLCASSLFQGNTEAFFGQGTRLTVV.

This chain connects TRBV6-1 to TRBJ2-7, with 10 bases fitting TRBD2. V shed 1 base and J 3 bases; nucleotides not matched to a gene: 6. The CDR3 is 16 amino acids. Germline V gene sequence: CDR1 MNHNS, CDR2 SASEGT. The CDR3 is CASSEGGASGGYEQYF. The DNA of the CDR3 is TGTGCCAGCAGTGAAGGAGGGGCTAGCGGGGGCTACGAGCAGTACTTC.

This clone was found a few times. This chain uses TRBV5-6 with TRBJ2-7, with TRBD2 as a possible D gene (6 bases). V was clipped by 4 bases and J by 5 bases, with 13 bases between them. The CDR3 length is 13 residues. The germline gives CDR1 SGHDT, CDR2 YYEEEE. The CDR3 nucleotides are TGTGCCAGCAGCGGGGGTTGGGGGGACGAGCAGTACTTC. Its translation: CASSGGWGDEQYF.

Only a few counts were recorded for this clone. This chain uses TRBV6-1 with TRBJ1-3; the D is unclear. Germline V gene sequence: CDR1 MNHNS, CDR2 SASEGT. Between the trimmed V and J ends, which lost 6 bases and 2 bases, there was a span of 8 bases. The CDR3 consists of 13 residues. CDR3 coding DNA: TGTGCCAGCAGCCCGAGAGCTGGAAACACCATATATTTT. It yields the protein CASSPRAGNTIYF.

This clone was detected a few times. The chain links TRBV5-8 to TRBJ1-2; possibly TRBD1 for D (5 bases). This CDR3 region has 12 residues. Germline values: CDR1 SGHTS, CDR2 YDEGEE. V was pared by 0 bases and J by 8 bases, with 8 bases between. CDR3 DNA: TGTGCCAGCAGCTTGGACAGGCGGGGCTACACCTTC. Translated, it gives CASSLDRRGYTF.

J is TRBJ1-6 and V is TRBV4-1; no clear D gene. This CDR3 has 16 residues. Trimming took 1 base from V and 9 from J, leaving 16 bases between them. Per germline, CDR1 MGHRA and CDR2 YSYEKL. The chain's CDR3 is CASSQVNLGESSPLHF. In nucleotides, the CDR3 is TGCGCCAGCAGCCAAGTTAATCTCGGGGAATCTTCACCCCTCCACTTT.

V is TRBV30 and J is TRBJ1-5; perhaps TRBD1 as D (5 bases). CDR3 size: 15 residues. Trimming removed 0 bases at V and 7 bases at J, with 16 bases between. Germline CDR1 GTSNPN, CDR2 SVGIG (reference sequence). This CDR3 reads CAWSVRGTGRQPQHF. The CDR3 DNA sequence: TGTGCCTGGAGTGTACGCGGGACGGGACGCCAGCCCCAGCATTTT.

This clone was counted a few times. The chain employs TRBV7-2 and TRBJ1-5; possible D gene TRBD1, 6 bases. V dropped 8 bases and J dropped 5 bases, with 13 bases sitting between them. The CDR3 has 13 residues. Germline-derived CDR1 and CDR2 are SGHTA and FQGNSA. CDR3 loop: CASAGTNDQPQHF. The DNA of the CDR3 is TGTGCCAGCGCCGGGACAAACGATCAGCCCCAGCATTTT.

The rearrangement joins TRBV18 to TRBJ2-7; unclear D gene. Germline lookup yields CDR1 KGHSH and CDR2 LQKENI. This CDR3 has 12 residues. Trimming removed 5 bases from V and 0 bases from J, with 5 bases in between. The CDR3 DNA follows: TGTGCCAGCTCAGGCAACTCCTACGAGCAGTACTTC. Its protein is CASSGNSYEQYF. Complete variable domain (other parts from reference TRBV18 and TRBJ2-7): NAGVMQNPRHLVRRRGQEARLRCSPMKGHSHVYWYRQLPEEGLKFMVYLQKENIIDESGMPKERFSAEFPKEGPSILRIQQVVRGDSAAYFCASSGNSYEQYFGPGTRLTVT.

This chain links TRBV7-9 with TRBJ1-1; D ambiguous. Germline-derived CDR1 and CDR2 are SEHNR and FQNEAQ (reference sequence). The V end lost 5 bases, the J end lost 10 bases, and 17 bases lay between the germline ends. The CDR3 spans 13 residues. The chain's CDR3 is CASSPEWSRGAFF. For the CDR3, the DNA is TGTGCCAGCAGCCCGGAGTGGAGCCGTGGAGCTTTCTTT.

V usage is TRBV5-1 and J usage is TRBJ1-2; D is possibly TRBD1 (6 bases). The CDR3 length is 16 residues. V was pared by 0 bases and J by 2 bases, with 14 bases between. Germline V CDR1 and CDR2: SGHRS, YFSETQ. CDR3 protein: CASSLDNRVPNYGYTF. CDR3 bases: TGCGCCAGCAGCTTGGACAACAGGGTTCCAAACTATGGCTACACCTTC.

The chain has TRBV5-6 and TRBJ2-1; D remains unclear. The CDR3 consists of 17 residues. Germline lookup yields CDR1 SGHDT and CDR2 YYEEEE. V was cut by 0 bases and J by 1 base, with 14 bases left in between. The CDR3 here is CASSLEPVLVSYNEQFF. The CDR3 DNA sequence: TGTGCCAGCAGCTTGGAGCCTGTTTTGGTGTCCTACAATGAGCAGTTCTTC.

This clone was counted only a few times. V gene TRBV6-5 combines with J gene TRBJ1-2, with TRBD1 matching 11 bases. The V and J ends lost 10 bases and 4 bases, in that order; junction bases with no gene match: 5. The CDR3 extends over 13 amino acids. Per the germline V gene, CDR1 is MNHEY and CDR2 is SVGAGI. CDR3 protein: CATLDRGPYGYTF. DNA for the CDR3: TGTGCCACCCTGGACAGGGGGCCCTATGGCTACACCTTC.

CDR3 loop: CASSKVGQPQHF. CDR3 DNA: TGTGCCAGCAGCAAGGTCGGGCAGCCCCAGCATTTT. The chain carries TRBV27 and TRBJ1-5; D not certain. CDR3 length: 12 amino acids. The germline gives CDR1 MNHEY, CDR2 SMNVEV (reference sequence). V lost 6 bases and J 7 bases, leaving 10 bases between the germline ends.

The J gene is TRBJ1-2, the V gene TRBV6-1; 11 bases fit TRBD1. V lost 4 bases and J lost 8; bases outside the gene matches: 3. This CDR3 contains 13 residues. CDR1 is MNHNS and CDR2 is SASEGT in the germline V gene. The CDR3 is CASSGGQGGGYTF. CDR3 nucleotide sequence: TGTGCCAGCAGTGGGGGACAGGGGGGCGGCTACACCTTC.

The rearrangement joins TRBV9 to TRBJ2-3; TRBD2 matches at 7 bases. The V segment lost 6 bases and the J segment 2 bases; nucleotides outside the gene matches: 12. CDR1 and CDR2 from the germline V gene are SGDLS and YYNGEE. This CDR3 comprises 16 residues. CDR3 protein: CASTKTSSRYTDTQYF. The CDR3 bases are TGTGCCAGCACCAAGACTAGCAGCCGCTACACAGATACGCAGTATTTT.

On this clone: The same CDR3 is also encoded by other DNA sequences in this sample. This chain uses TRBV29-1 with TRBJ1-2; possible D gene TRBD1, 6 bases. CDR1 is SQVTM and CDR2 is ANQGSEA in the germline V gene. The CDR3 consists of 11 residues. V was trimmed by 4 bases and J by 3 bases, leaving 6 bases between them. This CDR3 is CSVGQDYGYTF. The DNA of the CDR3 is TGCAGCGTTGGACAGGACTATGGCTACACCTTC.

About this clone: This CDR3 is missing its conserved last phenylalanine or tryptophan, likely due to a read error. For the CDR3, the DNA is TGCGCCAGCAGCGTGACAGGAGCAACTAATGAAAAACTGTTTGTT. Translating it yields CASSVTGATNEKLFV. The genes are TRBV5-1 and TRBJ1-4, with D possibly being TRBD1 (6 bases). CDR1 is SGHRS and CDR2 is YFSETQ in the germline V gene. The V gene lost 4 bases and the J gene lost 0 bases, with 10 bases spanning the gap. The CDR3 contains 15 residues.

This sequence joins TRBV10-2 and TRBJ1-6; D is unresolved. CDR3 length: 15 amino acids. Trimming removed 1 base at V and 8 bases at J, with 12 bases between. Germline CDR1 WSHSY, CDR2 SAAADI. The CDR3 protein is CASSEWRVMDSPLHF. The CDR3 bases are TGCGCCAGCAGTGAGTGGCGGGTTATGGATTCACCCCTCCACTTT.

This clone has just a few counts. This sequence joins TRBV30 and TRBJ1-1; D is possibly TRBD1 (5 bases). The CDR3 sequence is 15 residues long. The V and J ends lost 4 bases and 0 bases respectively, with 15 bases between them. Germline CDR1 is GTSNPN and CDR2 is SVGIG (reference sequence). The DNA for the CDR3 is TGTGCCTGGAAGGGTAGGAGGGGCATGAACACTGAAGCTTTCTTT. Amino acid sequence: CAWKGRRGMNTEAFF.